What follows is one T cell receptor beta chain and its context. A few counts support this clonotype. Its antigen is unknown. The sample holds no much larger clone one base away, and base qualities are not on file. These data originate in a study of CD8 T cells in ankylosing spondylitis (TCRdb year 2017). Regarding the complete study: The study set out to find disease-linked TCR variants by profiling T cell receptor beta repertoires in ankylosing spondylitis patients and healthy donors. The full study cohort comprised approximately 23 ankylosing spondylitis patients and approximately 100 healthy donors. Peripheral blood was sampled, and synovial fluid was also collected from ankylosing spondylitis patients.

The sequencer listed for this sample is Illumina HiSeq 2500. Quantitative 5'-RACE with molecular barcodes was used to prepare TCR beta libraries. The source study handled its data this way. Disease-linked TCR variants were identified with a new computational method built on a probabilistic model of VDJ rearrangement. TCRdb reprocessed the public reads (quality trimming at Q25 with fastp, clone calling with MiXCR) and kept in-frame beta chains. Every CDR3 protein is listed once, alongside the most common genes and DNA of its rows. What appears here as the V and J calls and clone size reflects TCRdb's work, not the paper's. The table for this sample lists 200,000 to 300,000 distinct CDR3 sequences; about 9.1% of them were counted only once. Jointly, the top ten make up nearly 7% of the sample. General conclusions and limits of the study: Blood from ankylosing spondylitis patients appeared to be characterized by a TCR beta motif made up of several highly homologous amino acid variants. In peripheral blood, the disease-linked clones were found at relatively low frequencies and had a CD8+ phenotype. The disease-linked clones were reported to be significantly enriched in matched synovial fluid samples from ankylosing spondylitis patients. Some motif variants were previously reported in synovial fluid and blood of reactive arthritis patients, suggesting common disease-initiation mechanisms.

From the cysteine through the phenylalanine, the CDR3 covers 14 amino acids. Just the 42-base CDR3 DNA is kept, in frame starting at base 1. CDR1 and CDR2, per the germline V gene (reference sequence), are DFQATT and SNEGSKA. Between the V and J ends, shortened by 6 bases and 0 bases respectively, the junction contains 13 bases. The sequence was collected from a male donor with ankylosing spondylitis or in good health (not recorded which). The chain is encoded by TRBV20-1 joined to TRBJ2-3; the D gene may be TRBD1 or TRBD2, since each aligns over 6 bases. Sequencing was done on a sample of blood, either unsorted or a sorted T cell fraction (not recorded which). For the CDR3, the sequence is CSAVLGGSTDTQYF. The nucleotide sequence reads as follows: TGCAGTGCCGTCCTAGGGGGGAGCACAGATACGCAGTATTTT.